This T cell receptor (beta chain) appears in the sequencing data of a study of blood T cell repertoires in COVID-19. Across the study: Before being deemed recovered, Cohort 3 donors had two negative PCRs, clearance, or symptom resolution.

The method was immunoSEQ multiplex PCR; TCRdb's version includes in-frame clones alone and lacks a portion of them. This table has a few hundred thousand clones, 86% appearing once. The V gene's germline CDR1 is SGHTA and CDR2 FQGTGA. The CDR3 totals 14 residues. Trimming removed 2 bases from V and 8 bases from J; junction bases left unmatched: 5. This receptor was taken from a woman aged 50 to 60 in a cohort exposed to, infected with or recovered from COVID-19 (not recorded which). The rearrangement links TRBV7-3 to TRBJ1-2, with 10 bases fitting TRBD1. The sequenced sample consisted of PBMCs or T cells enriched from blood (not recorded which). CDR3 sequence: CASSLAGQGGGYTF. CDR3 sequence (DNA): TGTGCCAGCAGCTTAGCAGGACAGGGGGGCGGCTACACCTTC.